Listed here are 13 T cell receptor beta chains from one sample, sequenced in a study of blood T cell repertoires in COVID-19. Data came from immunoSEQ multiplex PCR; TCRdb stores just in-frame clones and leaves some out. This table holds hundreds of thousands of clones, 80% to 85% found once. Material for sequencing was peripheral blood. The receptors originated from a man younger than 40 with active or convalescent COVID-19.

The CDR3: CASSQGLGSGYTF. As DNA, the CDR3 is TGTGCCAGCAGCCAAGGTTTAGGGAGTGGCTACACCTTC. The chain uses TRBV3-1 (or the pseudogene TRBV3-2) and TRBJ1-2; D is ambiguous. V was trimmed by 1 base and J by 7 bases, leaving 10 bases between them. This CDR3 has 13 amino acids. CDR1 and CDR2 from the germline V gene are LGHDT and YNNKEL (reference sequence).

This clone was recorded a few times. V is TRBV12-2 and J is TRBJ2-3; the table's D call of TRBD2 was not tested on the DNA. TRBV12-2 is annotated as a pseudogene. CDR3 length: 11 amino acids. The CDR3 spells CASRRLATQYF. CDR3 in DNA: TGTGCAAGTCGTCGTTTAGCTACGCAGTATTTT.

The chain has TRBV21-1 and TRBJ1-6; TRBD1, the D gene given by the table, was not confirmed from the DNA. TRBV21-1 is an annotated pseudogene. This CDR3 comprises 22 residues. The DNA of the CDR3 is TGTGCCAGCAGCAGATTTCTTACAGGGTTGATTTGTCTAAGCTCCTATAATTCACCCCTCCACTTT. This gives the protein CASSRFLTGLICLSSYNSPLHF.

This clone was recorded only once. The chain uses TRBV6-4 and TRBJ1-1, with D uncertain. V lost 3 bases and J lost 3, with 5 bases in between. The CDR3 consists of 12 residues. Per germline, CDR1 MRHNA and CDR2 SNTAGT. CDR3 nucleotide sequence: TGTGCCAGCAGTGATGGAGACACTGAAGCTTTCTTT. Translation: CASSDGDTEAFF.

The genes are TRBV7-8 and TRBJ2-7; D is unclear. Germline lookup yields CDR1 SGHVS and CDR2 FQNEAQ. The V end was cut by 2 bases, the J end by 1 base, with 9 bases between. CDR3 size: 14 residues. CDR3 coding DNA: TGTGCCAGCAGCTTATCCTCCAGGTCCTACGAGCAGTACTTC. As protein: CASSLSSRSYEQYF. Combining the CDR3 with reference TRBV7-8 and TRBJ2-7 gives the whole variable domain GAGVSQSPRYKVAKRGQDVALRCDPISGHVSLFWYQQALGQGPEFLTYFQNEAQLDKSGLPSDRFFAERPEGSVSTLKIQRTQQEDSAVYLCASSLSSRSYEQYFGPGTRLTVT.

The chain is built from TRBV10-1 and TRBJ2-7; tentatively, D is TRBD1 (6 bases). CDR1 and CDR2 (germline): WNHNN, SYGVQD (reference sequence). This CDR3 is built from 12 residues. Trimming pared 4 bases from V and 4 bases from J, leaving 8 bases between. The CDR3 region has the DNA TGCGCCAGCAGTGGTACAGGGTACGAGCAGTACTTC. Translation: CASSGTGYEQYF.

The V gene is TRBV11-2, the J gene TRBJ2-7, with D possibly matching TRBD2 (5 bases). There are 13 residues in the CDR3. V gave up 5 bases and J gave up 0 bases, with 8 bases separating them. Germline V CDR1 and CDR2: SGHAT, FQNNGV. The CDR3 spells CASSKRSSYEQYF. The CDR3, as DNA: TGTGCCAGCAGCAAGCGGAGCTCCTACGAGCAGTACTTC.

The chain uses TRBV7-2 and TRBJ2-2; D is possibly TRBD2 (5 bases). Per germline, CDR1 SGHTA and CDR2 FQGNSA. The CDR3 runs to 15 residues. V was pared by 8 bases and J by 3 bases, with 16 bases between. DNA for the CDR3: TGTGCCAGCCACCCACCTGGACTCGACACCGGGGAGCTGTTTTTT. This codes for CASHPPGLDTGELFF.

The rearrangement links TRBV6-5 to TRBJ2-3; 9 bases line up with TRBD1. In germline, CDR1 is MNHEY, CDR2 SVGAGI. The CDR3 runs 15 residues. Trimming at V came to 1 base and at J to 8 bases, leaving 7 bases not matched to a gene. CDR3 nucleotides: TGTGCCAGCAGTTACTTCGAGGGACAGGGTGGTACGCAGTATTTT. The encoded protein is CASSYFEGQGGTQYF.

The gene calls are TRBV7-2 and TRBJ2-2, with D unclear. V lost 5 bases and J lost 5, with 15 bases in between. The CDR3 spans 15 residues. Germline V gene sequence: CDR1 SGHTA, CDR2 FQGNSA. Written as DNA, the CDR3 is TGTGCCAGCAGCCCGAGAATACTCAGGACCGGGGAGCTGTTTTTT. It encodes CASSPRILRTGELFF.

The chain recombines TRBV6-6 with TRBJ1-1, with 11 bases fitting TRBD1. Losses at the gene ends were 5 bases for V and 10 bases for J; bases not matched to a gene: 12. The germline V gene has CDR1 MNHNY and CDR2 SVGAGI (reference sequence). This CDR3 has 15 amino acids. CDR3 coding DNA: TGTGCCAGCAGTACGCCTCGGACAGGGGGCTGGAGAGCTTTCTTT. It encodes CASSTPRTGGWRAFF.

The chain joins TRBV27 to TRBJ2-2; 12 bases map to TRBD2. This CDR3 region has 14 residues. Germline values: CDR1 MNHEY, CDR2 SMNVEV (reference sequence). Unmatched junction bases numbered 5, after V lost 8 bases and J lost 7 bases. This CDR3 is CASLTSGGVGELFF. CDR3 DNA: TGTGCCAGCCTGACTAGCGGGGGAGTCGGGGAGCTGTTTTTT.

Only a few counts were recorded for this clone. The same CDR3 also results from other DNA sequences found in this sample. The CDR3 loop reads CASSPGLYEQYF. Here the CDR3 DNA reads TGTGCCAGCTCACCGGGACTTTACGAGCAGTACTTC. The V gene is TRBV18, the J gene TRBJ2-7; D might be TRBD2 (6 bases). The CDR3 consists of 12 residues. Deletions cut 3 bases from V and 4 bases from J, with 7 bases between. Germline loops: CDR1 KGHSH, CDR2 LQKENI.